The T cell receptor beta chain under discussion was sequenced for a study of neoadjuvant anti-PD-1 for oral cavity cancer. Study-wide background: Most patients had three to four biweekly doses of 3 mg/kg nivolumab before resection. Non-progressing patients received a fourth nivolumab dose near day 43, then surgery on days 50-56. Regarding the study as a whole: Only three patients per response group were TCR-analyzed; validation needed.

PBMC libraries mostly used about 490 ng of input genomic DNA, with six replicates per sample. Sequencing used immunoSEQ multiplex PCR; TCRdb keeps in-frame clones, though not all of them. Here the sample spans approximately 68,000 clones, about 90% being singletons. Time point of the sample: after neoadjuvant nivolumab, at surgical resection. About this clone: The antigen is undetermined.

The sample consisted of PBMCs, taken after nivolumab (anti-PD-1) treatment. The receptor comes from a person between 35 and 79 years old with oral cavity squamous cell carcinoma.

The CDR3 here is CASSYSRSRPYGYTF. CDR3 DNA: TGTGCCAGCAGTTACTCTAGAAGCAGGCCCTATGGCTACACCTTC. The chain carries TRBV6-5 and TRBJ1-2, with D uncertain. Trimming left V 0 bases short and J 4 bases short, with 12 bases between. CDR3 length equals 15 residues. Germline V gene sequence: CDR1 MNHEY, CDR2 SVGAGI.